The clone carrying this TCR beta chain was counted a few times. Its antigen is undetermined. The data originate from a study of radiotherapy plus CTLA-4 blockade in lung cancer. As for the study in general: With roughly a third of patients having disease control, objective responses were seen in approximately 19%. Points from the study as a whole: The best prediction of response reportedly came from early blood T cell clone dynamics, with interferon-beta.

This CDR3 is 14 amino acids long. Deletions cut 4 bases from V and 4 bases from J, with 11 bases between. In germline, CDR1 is LGHNA, CDR2 YSLEER. Libraries were prepared by immunoSEQ multiplex PCR; TCRdb keeps only in-frame clonotypes and omits some of them. Found here are roughly 30,000 clones, roughly 79% of them singletons; the top ten hold 24%. The TCR originated in a human donor with non-small cell lung cancer that progressed on radiotherapy plus ipilimumab. The chain joins TRBV4-3 to TRBJ2-1, with D possibly being TRBD1 or TRBD2 (5 bases each). Source: peripheral blood, taken from a patient treated with radiotherapy plus ipilimumab. CDR3 residues: CASSLFGAYNEQFF. The DNA for the CDR3 is TGCGCCAGCAGCCTCTTCGGGGCGTACAATGAGCAGTTCTTC.